The next 17 T cell receptor beta chains were all read from a single sample in a study of blood T cell repertoires in COVID-19. The data were produced by immunoSEQ multiplex PCR, yet TCRdb's version contains in-frame clones alone and is incomplete. The sample contains more than 130,000 clones, 70% to 85% of which appear only once. The sample was peripheral blood. The receptors shown here come from a woman of 80 years or more in a cohort sampled during active or convalescent COVID-19.

At least ten counts were recorded for this clone. The J gene is TRBJ2-7, the V gene TRBV19, with no clear D. Trimming pared 9 bases from V and 6 bases from J, leaving 18 bases between. This CDR3 region has 13 residues. CDR1 is LNHDA, CDR2 SQIVND, per germline (reference sequence). CDR3 in DNA: TGTGCCAGCGCGACTTACTCTTTAGGCGAGCAGTACTTC. It specifies CASATYSLGEQYF.

This clone has only one observation. The rearrangement links TRBV19 to TRBJ2-4; 8 bases agree with TRBD1. The CDR3 is 15 residues long. The V gene end was trimmed by 6 bases and the J gene end by 4 bases; junction bases not matched to a gene: 8. Per germline, CDR1 LNHDA and CDR2 SQIVND (reference sequence). The CDR3 reads CASRITGGRKNIQYF. The CDR3, as DNA: TGTGCCAGTAGAATTACAGGGGGGCGGAAAAACATTCAGTACTTC.

The chain recombines TRBV4-2 with TRBJ2-5; D is perhaps TRBD1 (6 bases). Between the trimmed V and J ends, which lost 2 bases and 5 bases, there was a span of 18 bases. Germline-derived CDR1 and CDR2 are LGHNA and YNFKEQ. This CDR3 has 16 amino acids. In nucleotides, the CDR3 is TGTGCCAGCAGCCAAAACCCCCGACAGAGGGGGGAGACCCAGTACTTC. This translates into CASSQNPRQRGETQYF.

This chain uses TRBV18 with TRBJ2-4; TRBD2 aligns across 7 bases. Germline loops: CDR1 KGHSH, CDR2 LQKENI. After removal of 3 bases from V and 5 bases from J, the junction contained 7 bases not matched to a gene. This CDR3 region has 15 residues. The CDR3 sequence is CASSPPWAGENIQYF. In DNA, the CDR3 is TGTGCCAGCTCACCGCCCTGGGCGGGGGAAAACATTCAGTACTTC. The entire variable domain, with the rest obtained from reference TRBV18 and TRBJ2-4, is as follows: NAGVMQNPRHLVRRRGQEARLRCSPMKGHSHVYWYRQLPEEGLKFMVYLQKENIIDESGMPKERFSAEFPKEGPSILRIQQVVRGDSAAYFCASSPPWAGENIQYFGAGTRLSVL.

V usage is TRBV11-1 and J usage is TRBJ2-5; no firm D call. Germline assignment: CDR1 SGHAT and CDR2 FQDESV (reference sequence). This CDR3 comprises 13 residues. With 7 bases removed from V and 5 bases from J, the gap between germline ends came to 14 bases. The CDR3 nucleotides are TGTGCCAGCACTCGGGTATTGAGGGAGACCCAGTACTTC. This codes for CASTRVLRETQYF.

The genes are TRBV3-1 (or the pseudogene TRBV3-2) and TRBJ1-5; D is unclear. V was cut by 5 bases and J by 2 bases, with 10 bases left in between. The CDR3 has 14 amino acids. Germline V gene data show CDR1 as LGHDT and CDR2 as YNNKEL (reference sequence). The CDR3 region is CASSTSGGNQPQHF. The CDR3 DNA reads TGTGCCAGCAGCACATCCGGGGGCAATCAGCCCCAGCATTTT.

The count of this clone is one. The gene calls are TRBV10-2 and TRBJ2-3; no clear D. Per germline, CDR1 WSHSY and CDR2 SAAADI. There are 12 residues in the CDR3. V was trimmed by 5 bases and J by 4 bases, leaving 7 bases between them. Written as DNA, the CDR3 is TGCGCCAGCAGTCTCACTTCAGATACGCAGTATTTT. Its translation: CASSLTSDTQYF.

The chain links TRBV9 to TRBJ2-5; D is unresolved. V was clipped by 1 base and J by 3 bases, with 4 bases between them. Germline V gene lookup returns CDR1 SGDLS and CDR2 YYNGEE. The CDR3 has 12 amino acids. In DNA form, the CDR3 reads TGTGCCAGCAGCGTATCGGAAGAGACCCAGTACTTC. Encoded protein: CASSVSEETQYF.

The chain combines TRBV19 with TRBJ1-1; 7 bases fit TRBD1. From germline, CDR1 is LNHDA and CDR2 SQIVND (reference sequence). The CDR3 spans 15 residues. Losses at the gene ends were 7 bases for V and 3 bases for J; bases not matched to a gene: 11. CDR3 region: CASTRGTGAYTEAFF. As DNA, the CDR3 is TGTGCCAGTACCAGGGGGACGGGGGCTTACACTGAAGCTTTCTTT.

The J gene is TRBJ2-1, the V gene TRBV19; D unresolved. In germline, CDR1 is LNHDA, CDR2 SQIVND (reference sequence). V lost 1 base and J 5 bases, leaving 6 bases between the germline ends. The CDR3 is 13 amino acids. The CDR3 region is CASSIGRNNEQFF. The CDR3 DNA sequence: TGTGCCAGTAGTATAGGCAGAAACAATGAGCAGTTCTTC.

V and J are TRBV18 and TRBJ1-3, with 8 bases aligning to TRBD1. V was pared by 2 bases and J by 7 bases, with 16 bases of the junction left unmatched. The CDR3 contains 18 residues. In germline, CDR1 is KGHSH, CDR2 LQKENI. CDR3 residues: CASSPNRQGRTSWNTIYF. The CDR3 nucleotides read TGTGCCAGCTCACCAAACCGACAGGGGAGGACGTCTTGGAACACCATATATTTT.

The rearrangement joins TRBV6-5 to TRBJ1-1; D might be TRBD1 (5 bases). Germline CDR1 reads MNHEY; CDR2 reads SVGAGI. Deletions cut 0 bases from V and 1 base from J, with 9 bases between. This CDR3 is 15 amino acids long. The CDR3 loop is CASSYSLGENTEAFF. CDR3 sequence (DNA): TGTGCCAGCAGTTACTCGCTAGGGGAGAACACTGAAGCTTTCTTT.

The chain employs TRBV5-8 and TRBJ1-1; possibly TRBD1 for D (5 bases). This CDR3 is 15 amino acids long. The V end lost 0 bases, the J end lost 4 bases, and 13 bases lay between the germline ends. Germline assignment: CDR1 SGHTS and CDR2 YDEGEE. The CDR3 loop reads CASSLEGLFSTEAFF. DNA for the CDR3: TGTGCCAGCAGCTTGGAGGGGTTGTTTAGCACTGAAGCTTTCTTT.

The chain joins TRBV10-1 to TRBJ1-3; no firm D call. Trimming removed 7 bases from V and 0 bases from J, with 13 bases in between. From germline, CDR1 is WNHNN and CDR2 SYGVQD (reference sequence). This CDR3 is built from 15 residues. DNA for the CDR3: TGCGCCAGCAACGCGGCTAGGCACTCTGGAAACACCATATATTTT. It yields the protein CASNAARHSGNTIYF.

This clone was seen a few times. The V call is TRBV5-1, the J call TRBJ1-2, with 8 bases aligning to TRBD1. The CDR3 extends over 14 amino acids. V was clipped by 0 bases and J by 4 bases; unmatched bases: 2. Germline V gene sequence: CDR1 SGHRS, CDR2 YFSETQ. The CDR3 bases are TGCGCCAGCAGCTTGGGGACAGGGTTCTATGGCTACACCTTC. Translated: CASSLGTGFYGYTF.

The gene calls are TRBV18 and TRBJ1-3, with D hard to call. Trimming cost V 3 bases and J 4 bases, with 13 bases left between them. CDR1 and CDR2 from the germline V gene are KGHSH and LQKENI. This CDR3 spans 15 amino acids. The CDR3 here is CASSPPSEPGNTIYF. As DNA, the CDR3 is TGTGCCAGCTCACCGCCCTCTGAGCCCGGAAACACCATATATTTT.

The genes are TRBV6-4 and TRBJ1-1; 9 bases agree with TRBD1. Trimming took 6 bases from V and 4 from J; bases not matched to a gene: 9. CDR1 MRHNA and CDR2 SNTAGT come from the germline V gene. This CDR3 is 15 amino acids long. The CDR3 sequence is CASSLQGAGLTEAFF. Here the CDR3 DNA reads TGTGCCAGCAGCTTACAGGGGGCAGGGCTCACTGAAGCTTTCTTT.